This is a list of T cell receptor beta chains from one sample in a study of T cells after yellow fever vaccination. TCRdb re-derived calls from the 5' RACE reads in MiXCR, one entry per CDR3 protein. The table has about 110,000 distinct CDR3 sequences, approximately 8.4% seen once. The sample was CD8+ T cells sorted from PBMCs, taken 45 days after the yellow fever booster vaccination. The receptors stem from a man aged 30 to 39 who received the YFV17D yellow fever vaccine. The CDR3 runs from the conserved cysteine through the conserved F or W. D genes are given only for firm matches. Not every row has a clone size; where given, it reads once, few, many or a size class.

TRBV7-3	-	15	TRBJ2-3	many	CASSLWGGDTDTQYF	TGTGCCAGCAGCTTATGGGGCGGGGACACAGATACGCAGTATTTT
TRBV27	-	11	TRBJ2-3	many	CASSMADTQYF	TGTGCCAGCAGCATGGCAGATACGCAGTATTTT
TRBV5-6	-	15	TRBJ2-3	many	CASSSWRPSTDTQYF	TGTGCCAGCAGCTCCTGGAGGCCTTCCACAGATACGCAGTATTTT
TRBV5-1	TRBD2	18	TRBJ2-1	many	CASSLLGLVFEEYNEQFF	TGCGCCAGCAGCTTGTTAGGACTAGTATTCGAAGAGTACAATGAGCAGTTCTTC
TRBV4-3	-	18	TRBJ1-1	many	CASSQDGRHSYGGIEAFF	TGCGCCAGCAGCCAAGATGGCAGGCACTCCTACGGCGGAATTGAAGCTTTCTTT
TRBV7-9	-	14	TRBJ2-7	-	CASSSKTGRYEQYF	TGTGCCAGCAGCTCGAAGACAGGGAGGTACGAGCAGTACTTC
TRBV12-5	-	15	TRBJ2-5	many	CASGLVPGPQETQYF	TGTGCTAGTGGTTTGGTACCGGGACCTCAAGAGACCCAGTACTTC
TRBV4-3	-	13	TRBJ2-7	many	CASSQDASYEQYF	TGCGCCAGCAGCCAAGATGCCTCCTACGAGCAGTACTTC
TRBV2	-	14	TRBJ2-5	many	CASPIGTGKETQYF	TGTGCCAGCCCTATCGGAACAGGGAAAGAGACCCAGTACTTC
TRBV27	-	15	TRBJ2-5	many	CASSSSSMLQETQYF	TGTGCCAGCAGTAGCTCCAGTATGCTCCAAGAGACCCAGTACTTC
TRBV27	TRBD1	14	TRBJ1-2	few	CASSLLGTGNGYTF	TGTGCCAGCAGTTTATTAGGGACAGGGAATGGCTACACCTTC
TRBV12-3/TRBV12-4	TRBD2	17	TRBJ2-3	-	CASTLGTSGILGDTQYF	TGTGCCAGCACCCTCGGGACTAGCGGGATCCTAGGAGATACGCAGTATTTT
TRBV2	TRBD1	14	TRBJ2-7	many	CASSLDRGRIEQYF	TGTGCCAGCAGTCTAGACAGGGGGCGAATCGAGCAGTACTTC
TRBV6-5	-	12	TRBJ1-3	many	CASTTIGNTIYF	TGTGCCAGCACGACCATAGGAAACACCATATATTTT
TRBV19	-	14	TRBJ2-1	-	CASSTGTALNEQFF	TGTGCCAGTAGTACGGGGACCGCTCTCAATGAGCAGTTCTTC
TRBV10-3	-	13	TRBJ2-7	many	CAISEGSGVEQYF	TGTGCCATCAGTGAGGGCTCGGGGGTAGAGCAGTACTTC
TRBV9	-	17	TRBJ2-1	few	CASSGDPSKSSYNEQFF	TGTGCCAGCAGCGGGGACCCTAGCAAATCGTCCTACAATGAGCAGTTCTTC
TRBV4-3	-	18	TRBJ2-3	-	CASSQEVSREFPADTQYF	TGCGCCAGCAGCCAAGAGGTTTCGAGGGAGTTCCCCGCAGATACGCAGTATTTT
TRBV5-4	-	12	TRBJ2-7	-	CASSNQGREQYF	TGTGCCAGCAGCAACCAGGGTCGCGAGCAGTACTTC
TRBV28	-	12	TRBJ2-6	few	CASRYGANVLTF	TGTGCCAGCCGTTATGGGGCCAACGTCCTGACTTTC
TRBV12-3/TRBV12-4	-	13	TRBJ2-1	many	CASMQRDYNEQFF	TGTGCCAGCATGCAGCGCGACTACAATGAGCAGTTCTTC
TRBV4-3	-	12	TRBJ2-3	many	CASSLDGDTQYF	TGCGCCAGCAGCCTGGATGGGGATACGCAGTATTTT
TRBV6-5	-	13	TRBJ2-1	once	CASGLAHDNEQFF	TGTGCCAGCGGGCTAGCGCACGACAATGAGCAGTTCTTC
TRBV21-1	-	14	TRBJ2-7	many	CASNEKGNVSEQYF	TGTGCCAGCAACGAGAAAGGGAATGTAAGCGAGCAGTACTTC
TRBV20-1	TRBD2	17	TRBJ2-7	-	CSARDGGTSGEGYEQYF	TGCAGTGCTAGGGATGGGGGAACTAGCGGGGAGGGCTACGAGCAGTACTTC
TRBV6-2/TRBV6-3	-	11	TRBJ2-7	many	CASRWENEQYF	TGTGCCAGCAGATGGGAAAACGAGCAGTACTTC
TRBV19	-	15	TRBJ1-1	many	CASSTQAWGGTEAFF	TGTGCCAGTAGTACCCAGGCCTGGGGGGGCACTGAAGCTTTCTTT
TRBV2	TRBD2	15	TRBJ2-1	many	CASSPLAGGGDEQFF	TGTGCCAGCAGTCCTCTTGCGGGAGGAGGGGATGAGCAGTTCTTC
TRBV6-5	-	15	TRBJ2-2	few	CASSLVAANTGELFF	TGTGCCAGCAGTTTGGTCGCGGCGAACACCGGGGAGCTGTTTTTT
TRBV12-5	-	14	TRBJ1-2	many	CASGPPLRGHGYTF	TGTGCTAGTGGTCCTCCGCTCAGGGGCCATGGCTACACCTTC
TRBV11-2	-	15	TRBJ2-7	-	CASSLAGTPPYEQYF	TGTGCCAGCAGCCTGGCCGGGACACCTCCCTACGAGCAGTACTTC
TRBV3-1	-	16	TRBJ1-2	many	CASSPVGGNPVYGYTF	TGTGCCAGCAGCCCGGTCGGCGGAAACCCTGTCTATGGCTACACCTTC
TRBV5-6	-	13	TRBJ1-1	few	CASSVMGDTEAFF	TGTGCCAGCAGCGTCATGGGGGACACTGAAGCTTTCTTT
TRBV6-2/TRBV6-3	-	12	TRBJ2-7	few	CASGGRTYEQYF	TGTGCCAGTGGAGGACGGACCTACGAGCAGTACTTC
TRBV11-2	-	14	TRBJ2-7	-	CASSFIGLAYEQYF	TGTGCCAGCAGCTTCATCGGGCTGGCCTACGAGCAGTACTTC
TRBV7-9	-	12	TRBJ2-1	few	CASSLEGNEQFF	TGTGCCAGCAGCTTAGAGGGGAATGAGCAGTTCTTC
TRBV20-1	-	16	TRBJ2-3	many	CSARDWKGAGADTQYF	TGCAGTGCTAGAGATTGGAAAGGGGCAGGGGCAGATACGCAGTATTTT
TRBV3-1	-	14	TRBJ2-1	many	CASSPGTKDNEQFF	TGTGCCAGCAGCCCTGGGACGAAGGACAATGAGCAGTTCTTC
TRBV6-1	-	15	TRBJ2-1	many	CASSDGQRQRDEQFF	TGTGCCAGCAGTGATGGACAACGTCAGAGGGATGAGCAGTTCTTC
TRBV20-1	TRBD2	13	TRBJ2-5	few	CSADTSGQETQYF	TGCAGTGCAGACACTAGCGGCCAAGAGACCCAGTACTTC
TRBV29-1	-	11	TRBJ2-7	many	CSVVRSHEQYF	TGCAGCGTTGTGAGGTCCCACGAGCAGTACTTC
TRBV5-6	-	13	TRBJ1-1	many	CASSPGTVTEAFF	TGTGCCAGCAGCCCGGGGACGGTTACTGAAGCTTTCTTT
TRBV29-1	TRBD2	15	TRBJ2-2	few	CSAEGLAGDSGELFF	TGCAGCGCAGAGGGACTAGCGGGAGACTCGGGGGAGCTGTTTTTT
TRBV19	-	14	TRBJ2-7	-	CASSTTGLSYEQYF	TGTGCCAGTAGTACGACAGGTCTCTCCTACGAGCAGTACTTC
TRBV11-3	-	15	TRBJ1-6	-	CASSLGDTINSPLHF	TGTGCCAGCAGCTTAGGGGACACCATCAATTCACCCCTCCACTTT
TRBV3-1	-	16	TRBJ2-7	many	CASSPLLGDTTYEQYF	TGTGCCAGCAGCCCCCTATTGGGGGACACCACTTACGAGCAGTACTTC
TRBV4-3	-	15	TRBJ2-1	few	CASSQKETIHNEQFF	TGCGCCAGCAGCCAAAAAGAGACAATTCACAATGAGCAGTTCTTC
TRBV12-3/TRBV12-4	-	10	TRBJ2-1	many	CASSYGEQFF	TGTGCCAGCAGTTATGGTGAGCAGTTCTTC
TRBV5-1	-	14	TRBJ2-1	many	CASSFELAPHEQFF	TGCGCCAGCAGCTTCGAACTAGCACCCCATGAGCAGTTCTTC
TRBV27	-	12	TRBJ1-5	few	CASSTPDQPQHF	TGTGCCAGCAGTACCCCGGATCAGCCCCAGCATTTT
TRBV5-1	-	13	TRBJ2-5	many	CASRKRGQETQYF	TGCGCCAGCAGGAAACGGGGACAAGAGACCCAGTACTTC
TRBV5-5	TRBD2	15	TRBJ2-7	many	CASSFGPSGSYEQYF	TGTGCCAGCAGCTTTGGCCCTAGCGGGAGCTACGAGCAGTACTTC
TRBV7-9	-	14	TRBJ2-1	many	CASSLGGSYNEQFF	TGTGCCAGCAGCTTAGGGGGCTCCTACAATGAGCAGTTCTTC
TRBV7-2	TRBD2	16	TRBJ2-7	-	CASSSFSGSKPYEQYF	TGTGCCAGCAGTTCCTTTAGCGGGTCTAAACCCTACGAGCAGTACTTC
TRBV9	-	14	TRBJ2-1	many	CASSSPGTPNEQFF	TGTGCCAGCAGCTCCCCCGGGACGCCCAATGAGCAGTTCTTC